Listed below are T cell receptor beta chains from one sample, sequenced in a study of blood T cell repertoires in COVID-19. Clones were sequenced by immunoSEQ multiplex PCR, and TCRdb holds only the in-frame ones, with some missing. The table includes roughly 340,000 clones, 87% detected once. Sequencing was carried out using peripheral blood. The source is a woman aged 50 to 60 with COVID-19, enrolled during active disease. The conserved cysteine and the conserved F or W are not part of the CDR3 here.

cdr3_length: 12; v_call: TRBV6-6; j_call: TRBJ1-5; cdr3_aa: ASRGPQVNQPQH
cdr3_length: 10; v_call: TRBV12-3/TRBV12-4; j_call: TRBJ1-5; cdr3_aa: ASSPDRPPQH
cdr3_length: 13; v_call: TRBV11-2; j_call: TRBJ1-2; cdr3_aa: ASSSTGRTNYGYT
cdr3_length: 14; v_call: TRBV3-1/TRBV3-2; j_call: TRBJ2-3; cdr3_aa: ASSQDSSRSTDTQY
cdr3_length: 13; v_call: TRBV7-2; j_call: TRBJ1-5; cdr3_aa: ASGPWGTGIQPQH
cdr3_length: 13; v_call: TRBV18; j_call: TRBJ1-1; cdr3_aa: ASSPSRIRDTEAF
cdr3_length: 18; v_call: TRBV18; j_call: TRBJ1-5; cdr3_aa: ASSPTTGTGRTVFFQPQH
cdr3_length: 15; v_call: TRBV15; j_call: TRBJ2-1; cdr3_aa: ATSRPRGSGMANEQF
cdr3_length: 13; v_call: TRBV9; j_call: TRBJ2-1; cdr3_aa: ASSTASGRPNEQF
cdr3_length: 13; v_call: TRBV11-2; j_call: TRBJ1-1; cdr3_aa: ASSFEQGRSTEAF
cdr3_length: 12; v_call: TRBV6-2/TRBV6-3; j_call: TRBJ2-7; cdr3_aa: ASSYGTSGYEQY
cdr3_length: 13; v_call: TRBV6-2/TRBV6-3; j_call: TRBJ1-2; cdr3_aa: ASSYPGTHNYGYT
cdr3_length: 13; v_call: TRBV9; j_call: TRBJ2-1; cdr3_aa: ASSVAGASYNEQF
cdr3_length: 14; v_call: TRBV6-5; j_call: TRBJ1-6; cdr3_aa: ASSYEAGLYNSPLH
cdr3_length: 12; v_call: TRBV6-5; j_call: TRBJ2-1; cdr3_aa: ASSYGGNAREQF
cdr3_length: 14; v_call: TRBV6-1; j_call: TRBJ1-1; cdr3_aa: ASSDPRGMENTEAF
cdr3_length: 13; v_call: TRBV19; j_call: TRBJ1-1; cdr3_aa: ASSTGQGIHTEAF
cdr3_length: 13; v_call: TRBV27; j_call: TRBJ2-1; cdr3_aa: ASTKGDRTYNEQF
cdr3_length: 12; v_call: TRBV19; j_call: TRBJ1-5; cdr3_aa: ASSLGQGNQPQH
cdr3_length: 12; v_call: TRBV5-5; j_call: TRBJ1-1; cdr3_aa: ASSPEWVGTEAF
cdr3_length: 10; v_call: TRBV13; j_call: TRBJ2-3; cdr3_aa: ASSRGTDTQY
cdr3_length: 12; v_call: TRBV5-6; j_call: TRBJ2-7; cdr3_aa: ASSLGLQGSEQY
cdr3_length: 13; v_call: TRBV7-9; j_call: TRBJ1-4; cdr3_aa: ASSRTDRGLEKLF
cdr3_length: 11; v_call: TRBV3-1/TRBV3-2; j_call: TRBJ1-4; cdr3_aa: ASSQSGGEKLF
cdr3_length: 13; v_call: TRBV12-5; j_call: TRBJ1-2; cdr3_aa: ASGLVGAANYGYT
cdr3_length: 12; v_call: TRBV11-2; j_call: TRBJ1-2; cdr3_aa: ASSLRSINYGYT
cdr3_length: 13; v_call: TRBV5-1; j_call: TRBJ1-1; cdr3_aa: ASSSGQGMVTEAF
cdr3_length: 14; v_call: TRBV5-1; j_call: TRBJ2-5; cdr3_aa: ASSLGLMTAQETQY
cdr3_length: 16; v_call: TRBV30; j_call: TRBJ2-1; cdr3_aa: VWGKGGRASGWSGEQF
cdr3_length: 13; v_call: TRBV19; j_call: TRBJ1-2; cdr3_aa: ASKAPIADSYGYT
cdr3_length: 13; v_call: TRBV5-4; j_call: TRBJ2-5; cdr3_aa: ASRERLDPREDQY
cdr3_length: 13; v_call: TRBV5-4; j_call: TRBJ2-1; cdr3_aa: ASSWLREDYNEQF
cdr3_length: 12; v_call: TRBV14; j_call: TRBJ2-7; cdr3_aa: ASSQKGYRADIH
cdr3_length: 14; v_call: TRBV11-2; j_call: TRBJ2-7; cdr3_aa: ASSLGDWRTNYEQY
cdr3_length: 11; v_call: TRBV5-4; j_call: TRBJ1-1; cdr3_aa: ASSSHGQREAF
cdr3_length: 12; v_call: TRBV19; j_call: TRBJ2-2; cdr3_aa: ATLPTGGFRELF
cdr3_length: 16; v_call: TRBV3-1/TRBV3-2; j_call: TRBJ1-6; cdr3_aa: ASSQGQNGCHYNSPLH
cdr3_length: 12; v_call: TRBV16; j_call: TRBJ2-2; cdr3_aa: ASSQGSWAGELF
cdr3_length: 14; v_call: TRBV6-2/TRBV6-3; j_call: TRBJ2-1; cdr3_aa: ASSRLAGDLYNEQF
cdr3_length: 12; v_call: TRBV2; j_call: TRBJ2-1; cdr3_aa: ASSPGLADNEQF
cdr3_length: 13; v_call: TRBV6-6; j_call: TRBJ1-2; cdr3_aa: ASRETGGFGYGYT
cdr3_length: 9; v_call: TRBV19; j_call: TRBJ2-3; cdr3_aa: ATRISNTQY
cdr3_length: 14; v_call: TRBV3-1/TRBV3-2; j_call: TRBJ2-1; cdr3_aa: ASTPRPGTTYNEQF
cdr3_length: 13; v_call: TRBV11-2; j_call: TRBJ2-3; cdr3_aa: ASSPNSGRGDTQY
cdr3_length: 13; v_call: TRBV18; j_call: TRBJ1-6; cdr3_aa: ASSPEFGGETPLH
cdr3_length: 12; v_call: TRBV4-2; j_call: TRBJ1-4; cdr3_aa: ASSLGTYNEKLF
cdr3_length: 15; v_call: TRBV5-1; j_call: TRBJ2-3; cdr3_aa: ASSSLGRGSSTDTQY
cdr3_length: 11; v_call: TRBV5-1; j_call: TRBJ1-1; cdr3_aa: ASSQTGNTEAF
cdr3_length: 10; v_call: TRBV30; j_call: TRBJ2-7; cdr3_aa: AWSSPSYEQY
cdr3_length: 12; v_call: TRBV9; j_call: TRBJ2-1; cdr3_aa: ASSGHREYNEQF
cdr3_length: 11; v_call: TRBV3-1/TRBV3-2; j_call: TRBJ2-1; cdr3_aa: ASSQTTGNEQF
cdr3_length: 12; v_call: TRBV7-2; j_call: TRBJ2-7; cdr3_aa: ASSLTYRDYEQY
cdr3_length: 11; v_call: TRBV29-1; j_call: TRBJ1-2; cdr3_aa: SVGGQGMIGYT